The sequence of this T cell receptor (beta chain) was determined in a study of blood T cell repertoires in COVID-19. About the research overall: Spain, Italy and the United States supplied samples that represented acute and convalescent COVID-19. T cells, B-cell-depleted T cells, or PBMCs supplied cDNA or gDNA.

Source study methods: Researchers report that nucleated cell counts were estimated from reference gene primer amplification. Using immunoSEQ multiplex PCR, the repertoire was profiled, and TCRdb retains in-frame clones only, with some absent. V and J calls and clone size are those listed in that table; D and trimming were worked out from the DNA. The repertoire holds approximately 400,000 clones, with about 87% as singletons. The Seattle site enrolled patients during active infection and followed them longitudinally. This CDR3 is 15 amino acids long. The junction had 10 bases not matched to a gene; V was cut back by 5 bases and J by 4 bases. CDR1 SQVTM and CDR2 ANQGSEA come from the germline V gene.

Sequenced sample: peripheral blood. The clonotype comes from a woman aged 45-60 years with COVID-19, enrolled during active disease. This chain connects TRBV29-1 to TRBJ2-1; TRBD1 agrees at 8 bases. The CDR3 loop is CSVRSRDRPYNEQFF. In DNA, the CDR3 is TGCAGCGTTCGGTCCCGGGACAGGCCTTACAATGAGCAGTTCTTC.